This passage covers 3 T cell receptor beta chains from one sample sequenced in a study of blood T cells in healthy people across ages. Primed by a sample-barcoded 5' primer and a J-beta primer mix, a second PCR proceeded for 7 to 11 cycles. MiXCR, run by TCRdb on the 5' RACE reads, gives a single entry per CDR3 protein. This sample carries fewer than 1,200,000 distinct CDR3 sequences, 20% to 25% of them seen once, and the ten largest clones take less than 0.75%. The same sample was also studied in work on T cells of mothers and their children.

Sequencing was performed on blood. The receptors here all came from a girl aged 2 to 10 in good health.

The J gene is TRBJ2-3, the V gene TRBV12-3 or TRBV12-4, with unresolved D. V shed 4 bases and J shed 0 bases, with 17 bases lying between them. The CDR3 runs 17 residues. The CDR3 protein is CASSSLPAIPSTDTQYF. The DNA for the CDR3 is TGTGCCAGCAGTTCCCTACCTGCAATTCCTAGCACAGATACGCAGTATTTT.

This clonotype was recorded a few times. The junction shows a germline mismatch at one end, possibly a read error. CDR3 bases: TGTGCCGGCAGCTTAGGAGGGGCGGACTATGGCTACACCTTC. Its protein product is CAGSLGGADYGYTF. The rearrangement links TRBV7-9 to TRBJ1-2; D might be TRBD1 (5 bases). The CDR3 totals 14 residues. The germline gives CDR1 SEHNR, CDR2 FQNEAQ (reference sequence).

A few counts support this clonotype. This rearrangement joins TRBV27 to TRBJ1-1, with 7 bases aligning to TRBD1. Germline trimming cut 8 bases from V and 5 bases from J; bases unmatched to any gene: 11. The CDR3 is made up of 14 amino acids. Germline CDR1 is MNHEY and CDR2 is SMNVEV (reference sequence). The CDR3 region has the DNA TGTGCCAGCCGATCAGGGGGTAGACGAACTGAAGCTTTCTTT. Translating gives CASRSGGRRTEAFF.